Shown below are 6 T cell receptor beta chains from a single sample sequenced in a study of early T cells in non-severe SARS-CoV-2 infection. One entry per CDR3 protein, called by TCRdb with MiXCR from the 5' RACE reads. The table records 21,000 or so distinct CDR3 sequences, about 5.6% of them present only once. Material for sequencing was whole blood. The receptors stem from an adult who was a healthcare worker with PCR-confirmed SARS-CoV-2 infection or an uninfected control (not recorded which).

This clonotype was recorded a few times. The chain carries TRBV9 and TRBJ2-1; D is uncertain. The CDR3 consists of 14 residues. V was cut by 0 bases and J by 7 bases, with 11 bases left in between. CDR1 and CDR2 from the germline V gene are SGDLS and YYNGEE. The CDR3, as DNA: TGTGCCAGCAGCGTAGAACTTTCCGAAAATGAGCAGTTCTTC. Protein product: CASSVELSENEQFF.

This clonotype was counted a few times. The CDR3 reads CAWTPTGLITDTQYF. CDR3 nucleotide sequence: TGTGCCTGGACCCCGACAGGCCTTATTACAGATACGCAGTATTTT. The V call is TRBV30, the J call TRBJ2-3; perhaps TRBD1 as D (6 bases). V was clipped by 4 bases and J by 3 bases, with 17 bases between them. This CDR3 comprises 15 residues. Germline V CDR1 and CDR2: GTSNPN, SVGIG (reference sequence).

In this sample, this clonotype turned up a few times. The gene calls are TRBV20-1 and TRBJ2-2, with 9 positions matching TRBD2. CDR3 length: 15 residues. V lost 1 base, J lost 6 bases, and 6 bases stayed unmatched. CDR1 and CDR2 from the germline V gene are DFQATT and SNEGSKA (reference sequence). CDR3 loop: CSARGGSGSPGELFF. The CDR3 coding sequence is TGCAGTGCTAGAGGGGGTAGCGGGAGCCCCGGGGAGCTGTTTTTT.

The chain uses TRBV5-1 and TRBJ2-3; D is uncertain. V was trimmed by 2 bases and J by 6 bases, leaving 13 bases between them. Germline assignment: CDR1 SGHRS and CDR2 YFSETQ. The CDR3 is made up of 14 amino acids. The CDR3 bases are TGCGCCAGCAGCTTCGGCAGCCTACAGGATACGCAGTATTTT. Translated, it gives CASSFGSLQDTQYF.

The table lists this clonotype with many counts. The chain is built from TRBV28 and TRBJ2-5, with 7 positions matching TRBD1. In germline, CDR1 is MDHEN, CDR2 SYDVKM. This CDR3 region has 15 residues. Losses at the gene ends were 6 bases for V and 3 bases for J; bases not matched to a gene: 10. Here the CDR3 reads CASSPADREKETQYF. CDR3 nucleotide sequence: TGTGCCAGCAGCCCCGCCGACAGGGAGAAAGAGACCCAGTACTTC.

This clonotype was counted ten times or more. The CDR3 sequence: CASRVGQGYNEQFF. As DNA, the CDR3 is TGTGCCAGCAGAGTGGGACAGGGATACAATGAGCAGTTCTTC. The rearrangement uses TRBV7-8 and TRBJ2-1; 9 bases map to TRBD1. The CDR3 is 14 residues long. With 6 bases clipped from V and 4 bases from J, the junction kept 4 bases outside the gene matches. Germline CDR1 reads SGHVS; CDR2 reads FQNEAQ.